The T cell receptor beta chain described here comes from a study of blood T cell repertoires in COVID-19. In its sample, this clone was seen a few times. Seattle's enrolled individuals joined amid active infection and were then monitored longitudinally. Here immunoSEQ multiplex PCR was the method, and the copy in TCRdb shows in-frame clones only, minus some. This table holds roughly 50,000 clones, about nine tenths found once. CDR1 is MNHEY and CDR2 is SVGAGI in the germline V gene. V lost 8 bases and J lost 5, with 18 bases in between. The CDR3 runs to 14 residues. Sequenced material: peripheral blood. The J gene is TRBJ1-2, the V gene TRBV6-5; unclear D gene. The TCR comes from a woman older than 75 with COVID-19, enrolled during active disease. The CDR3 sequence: CASRNREPLYGYTF. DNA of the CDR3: TGTGCCAGCCGGAACCGGGAACCCCTTTATGGCTACACCTTC.